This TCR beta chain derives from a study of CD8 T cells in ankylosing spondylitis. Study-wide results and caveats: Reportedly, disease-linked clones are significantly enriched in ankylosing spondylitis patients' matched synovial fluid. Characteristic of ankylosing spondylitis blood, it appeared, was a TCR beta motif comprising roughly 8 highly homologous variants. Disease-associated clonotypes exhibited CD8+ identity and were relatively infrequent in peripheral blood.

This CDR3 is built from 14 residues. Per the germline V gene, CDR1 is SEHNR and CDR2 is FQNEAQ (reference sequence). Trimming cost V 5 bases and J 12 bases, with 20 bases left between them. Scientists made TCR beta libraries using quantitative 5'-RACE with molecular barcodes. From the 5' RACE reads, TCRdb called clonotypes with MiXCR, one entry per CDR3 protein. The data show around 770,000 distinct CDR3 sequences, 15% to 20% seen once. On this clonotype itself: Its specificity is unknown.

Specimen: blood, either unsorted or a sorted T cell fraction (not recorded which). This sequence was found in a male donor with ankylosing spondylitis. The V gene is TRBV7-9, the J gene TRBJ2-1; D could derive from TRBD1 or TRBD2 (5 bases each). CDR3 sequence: CASSPGASDGLQFF. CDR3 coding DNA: TGTGCCAGCAGCCCCGGGGCCTCGGACGGGTTGCAGTTCTTC.